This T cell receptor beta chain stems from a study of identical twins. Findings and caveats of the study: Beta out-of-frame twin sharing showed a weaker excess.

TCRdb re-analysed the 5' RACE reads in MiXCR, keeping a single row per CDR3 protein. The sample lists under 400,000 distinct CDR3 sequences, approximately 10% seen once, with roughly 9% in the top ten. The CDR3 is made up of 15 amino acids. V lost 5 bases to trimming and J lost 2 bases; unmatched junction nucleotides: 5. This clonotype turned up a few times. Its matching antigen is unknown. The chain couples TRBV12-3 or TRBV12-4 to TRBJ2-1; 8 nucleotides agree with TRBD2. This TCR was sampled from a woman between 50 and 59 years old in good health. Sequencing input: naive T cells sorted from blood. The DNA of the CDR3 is TGTGCCAGCAGTGGGGTAGCGGGAACCTACAATGAGCAGTTCTTC. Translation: CASSGVAGTYNEQFF.